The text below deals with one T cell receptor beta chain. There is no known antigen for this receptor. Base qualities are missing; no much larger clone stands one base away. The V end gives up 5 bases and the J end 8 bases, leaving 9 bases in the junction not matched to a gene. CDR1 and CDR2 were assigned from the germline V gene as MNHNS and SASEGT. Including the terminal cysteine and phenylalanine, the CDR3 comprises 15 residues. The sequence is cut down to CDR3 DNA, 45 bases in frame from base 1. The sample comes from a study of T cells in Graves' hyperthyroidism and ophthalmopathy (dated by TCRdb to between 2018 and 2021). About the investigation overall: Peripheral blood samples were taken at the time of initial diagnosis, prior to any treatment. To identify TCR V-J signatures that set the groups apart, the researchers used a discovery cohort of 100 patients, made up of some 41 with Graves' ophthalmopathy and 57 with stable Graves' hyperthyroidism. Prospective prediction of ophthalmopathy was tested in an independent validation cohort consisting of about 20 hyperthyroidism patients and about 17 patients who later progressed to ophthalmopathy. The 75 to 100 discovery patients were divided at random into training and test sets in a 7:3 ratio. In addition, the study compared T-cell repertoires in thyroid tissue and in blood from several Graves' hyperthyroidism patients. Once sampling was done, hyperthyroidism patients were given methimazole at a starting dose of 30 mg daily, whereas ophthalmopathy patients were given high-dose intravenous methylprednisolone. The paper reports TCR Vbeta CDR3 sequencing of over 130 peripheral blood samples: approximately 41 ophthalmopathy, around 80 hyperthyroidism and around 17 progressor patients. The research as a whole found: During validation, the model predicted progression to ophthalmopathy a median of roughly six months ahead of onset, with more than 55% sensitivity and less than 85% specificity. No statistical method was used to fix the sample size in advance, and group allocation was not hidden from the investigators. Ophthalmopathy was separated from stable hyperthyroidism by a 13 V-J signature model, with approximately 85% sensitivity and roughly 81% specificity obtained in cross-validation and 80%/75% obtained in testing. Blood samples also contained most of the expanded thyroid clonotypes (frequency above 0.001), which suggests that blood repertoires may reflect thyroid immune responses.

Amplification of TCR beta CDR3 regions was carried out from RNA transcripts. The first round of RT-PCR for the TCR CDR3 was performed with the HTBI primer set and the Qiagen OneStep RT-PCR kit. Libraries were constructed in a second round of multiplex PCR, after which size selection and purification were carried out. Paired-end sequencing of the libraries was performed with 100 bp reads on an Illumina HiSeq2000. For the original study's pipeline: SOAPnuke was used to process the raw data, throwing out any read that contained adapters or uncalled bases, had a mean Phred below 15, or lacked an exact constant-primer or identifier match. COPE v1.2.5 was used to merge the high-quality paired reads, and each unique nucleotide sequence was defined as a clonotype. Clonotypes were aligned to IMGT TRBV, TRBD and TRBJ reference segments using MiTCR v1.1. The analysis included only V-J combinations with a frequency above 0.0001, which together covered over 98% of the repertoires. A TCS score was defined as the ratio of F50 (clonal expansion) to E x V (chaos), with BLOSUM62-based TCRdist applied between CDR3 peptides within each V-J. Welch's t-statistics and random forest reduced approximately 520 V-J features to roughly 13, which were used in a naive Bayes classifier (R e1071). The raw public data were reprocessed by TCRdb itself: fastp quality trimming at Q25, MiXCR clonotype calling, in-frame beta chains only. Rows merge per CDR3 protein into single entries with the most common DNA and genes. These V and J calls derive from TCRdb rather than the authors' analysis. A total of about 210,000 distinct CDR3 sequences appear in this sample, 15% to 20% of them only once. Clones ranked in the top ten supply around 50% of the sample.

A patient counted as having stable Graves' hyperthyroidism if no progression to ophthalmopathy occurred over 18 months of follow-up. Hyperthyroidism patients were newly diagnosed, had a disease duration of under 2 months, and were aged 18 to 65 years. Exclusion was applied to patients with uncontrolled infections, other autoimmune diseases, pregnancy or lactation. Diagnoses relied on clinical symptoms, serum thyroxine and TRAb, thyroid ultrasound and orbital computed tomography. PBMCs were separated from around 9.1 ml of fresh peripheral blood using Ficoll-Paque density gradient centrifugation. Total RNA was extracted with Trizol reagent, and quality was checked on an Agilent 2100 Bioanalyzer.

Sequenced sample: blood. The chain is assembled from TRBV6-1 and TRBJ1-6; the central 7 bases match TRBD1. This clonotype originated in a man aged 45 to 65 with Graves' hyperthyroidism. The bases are TGTGCCAGCAGTTTACAGGGGTTCACGGATTCACCCCTCCACTTT. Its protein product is CASSLQGFTDSPLHF.